Shown below are 19 T cell receptor beta chains from a single sample sequenced in a study of cytomegalovirus exposure and HLA in healthy donors. A multiplex PCR was run with 60 Vbeta primers and 13 Jbeta primers. Generated by immunoSEQ multiplex PCR, the TCRdb table keeps only in-frame clones and is missing some. The table shows 150,000 or so clones, with 80% occurring only once. The material sequenced was PBMCs. The receptors come from a man aged 50 to 59 in good health and CMV-seronegative.

This clone appeared a few times. The chain couples TRBV19 to TRBJ2-2; TRBD1 aligns across 11 bases. The CDR3 is 16 residues long. Germline CDR1 is LNHDA and CDR2 is SQIVND (reference sequence). The trim removed 10 bases at V and 3 bases at J, leaving 10 bases unmatched. CDR3 DNA sequence: TGTGCCACTAAGGAGGGACAGGGGGTACACACCGGGGAGCTGTTTTTT. It specifies CATKEGQGVHTGELFF.

The rearrangement links TRBV13 to TRBJ2-7; TRBD1 aligns across 10 bases. J lost 1 base, V lost 0 bases, and 0 bases had no gene match. The CDR3 length is 15 residues. Germline V CDR1 and CDR2: PRHDT, FYEKMQ (reference sequence). Written as DNA, the CDR3 is TGTGCCAGCAGCTTAGGGGGACAGGGGTCCTACGAGCAGTACTTC. It encodes CASSLGGQGSYEQYF. Complete variable domain (other parts from reference TRBV13 and TRBJ2-7): AAGVIQSPRHLIKEKRETATLKCYPIPRHDTVYWYQQGPGQDPQFLISFYEKMQSDKGSIPDRFSAQQFSDYHSELNMSSLELGDSALYFCASSLGGQGSYEQYFGPGTRLTVT.

This clone was observed a handful of times. The chain has TRBV6-5 and TRBJ2-2; weak D call: TRBD1 (5 bases). Germline CDR1 MNHEY, CDR2 SVGAGI. The CDR3 is 15 residues long. Trimming stripped 6 bases from V and 6 bases from J, with 17 bases between. The CDR3 DNA sequence: TGTGCCAGCAGGGACCCATCAGGGATCGCCGGGGAGCTGTTTTTT. It yields the protein CASRDPSGIAGELFF.

This clone was picked up a small number of times. The chain carries TRBV29-1 and TRBJ1-4, with 7 bases matching TRBD1. Trimming at V came to 5 bases and at J to 8 bases, leaving 5 bases not matched to a gene. This CDR3 has 12 residues. Germline V gene lookup returns CDR1 SQVTM and CDR2 ANQGSEA. Here the CDR3 reads CSVRQGTEKLFF. In DNA form, the CDR3 reads TGCAGCGTTAGACAGGGTACCGAAAAACTGTTTTTT.

The V call is TRBV12-5, the J call TRBJ2-3; 7 bases match TRBD1. Trimming cost V 6 bases and J 5 bases; bases outside gene matches: 8. This CDR3 spans 14 amino acids. Looked up from germline, CDR1 is LGHNT and CDR2 is FRNRAP. CDR3 sequence reads: CASGFRQGRDTQYF. The CDR3 DNA follows: TGTGCTAGTGGCTTTAGACAGGGTAGAGATACGCAGTATTTT.

This rearrangement joins TRBV28 to TRBJ1-2; 7 bases agree with TRBD1. The CDR3 is 14 amino acids. The J segment lost 4 bases and the V segment lost 5 bases, leaving 7 bases of the junction unmatched. Per germline, CDR1 MDHEN and CDR2 SYDVKM. CDR3 in DNA: TGTGCCAGCAGTACTCGGACAGGCGGCTATGGCTACACCTTC. Amino acids: CASSTRTGGYGYTF.

This clone was detected only a few times. The V and J genes are TRBV10-1 and TRBJ1-5, with D hard to call. Between the trimmed V and J ends, which lost 4 bases and 0 bases, there was a span of 4 bases. Germline V gene data show CDR1 as WNHNN and CDR2 as SYGVQD (reference sequence). CDR3 length: 13 residues. CDR3 DNA: TGCGCCAGCAGTGCCGTTAGCAATCAGCCCCAGCATTTT. This translates into CASSAVSNQPQHF.

This sequence joins TRBV19 and TRBJ1-2, with TRBD1 identical over 9 bases. CDR1 and CDR2 from the germline V gene are LNHDA and SQIVND (reference sequence). After removal of 2 bases from V and 5 bases from J, the junction contained 9 bases not matched to a gene. CDR3 length equals 16 residues. The DNA of the CDR3 is TGTGCCAGTAGTATATCCGGGACAGGGATTCTTTATGGCTACACCTTC. It translates to CASSISGTGILYGYTF.

The chain combines TRBV19 with TRBJ1-5; D might be TRBD1 (5 bases). The CDR3 has 14 amino acids. V dropped 5 bases and J dropped 4 bases, with 12 bases sitting between them. Germline loops: CDR1 LNHDA, CDR2 SQIVND (reference sequence). CDR3 DNA: TGTGCCAGTAGTGACAGACCGTCTAATCAGCCCCAGCATTTT. Translating it yields CASSDRPSNQPQHF.

This chain joins TRBV12-5 and TRBJ2-5; 8 bases fit TRBD1. The V and J ends lost 0 bases and 5 bases, in that order; junction bases with no gene match: 5. In germline, CDR1 is LGHNT, CDR2 FRNRAP. The CDR3 covers 15 residues. For the CDR3, the DNA is TGTGCTAGTGGTTTGGTAGACAGGGGCGGGGAGACCCAGTACTTC. Its protein product is CASGLVDRGGETQYF.

The chain combines TRBV7-8 with TRBJ1-2; weak D call: TRBD1 (6 bases). CDR3 length equals 15 residues. Trimming left V 1 base short and J 0 bases short, with 9 bases between. The germline CDR1 and CDR2 sequences are SGHVS and FQNEAQ. The CDR3 region is CASSLGQATNYGYTF. The CDR3 DNA reads as TGTGCCAGCAGCTTAGGACAGGCGACTAACTATGGCTACACCTTC. Using reference TRBV7-8 and TRBJ1-2 for the parts outside the CDR3, the full variable domain is GAGVSQSPRYKVAKRGQDVALRCDPISGHVSLFWYQQALGQGPEFLTYFQNEAQLDKSGLPSDRFFAERPEGSVSTLKIQRTQQEDSAVYLCASSLGQATNYGYTFGSGTRLTVV.

The chain employs TRBV14 and TRBJ2-2; 13 bases align to TRBD2. V was pared by 4 bases and J by 4 bases, with 3 bases of the junction left unmatched. Germline V gene sequence: CDR1 SGHDN, CDR2 FVKESK. There are 16 residues in the CDR3. DNA for the CDR3: TGTGCCAGCAGCCCTGGGACTAGCGGGATCACCGGGGAGCTGTTTTTT. This codes for CASSPGTSGITGELFF.

In its sample, this clone was seen a few times. The rearrangement links TRBV5-6 to TRBJ1-2; D possibly corresponds to TRBD1 (5 bases). CDR3 length: 13 residues. Germline V gene sequence: CDR1 SGHDT, CDR2 YYEEEE. Trimming cost V 0 bases and J 4 bases, with 7 bases left between them. CDR3 protein: CASSLGGVYGYTF. The CDR3 DNA sequence: TGTGCCAGCAGCTTGGGGGGCGTCTATGGCTACACCTTC.

Only a few counts were recorded for this clone. The V gene is TRBV5-1, the J gene TRBJ2-2; 11 bases match TRBD2. J gave up 7 bases and V 3 bases, and 8 bases lay outside the gene matches. CDR1 and CDR2 (germline): SGHRS, YFSETQ. The CDR3 covers 16 residues. The CDR3 DNA reads TGCGCCAGCAGCTCTCCGACTAGCGGGGTGGACGGGGAGCTGTTTTTT. Protein sequence: CASSSPTSGVDGELFF.

V usage is TRBV18 and J usage is TRBJ1-5, with D maybe TRBD1 (5 bases). V was pared by 3 bases and J by 4 bases, with 10 bases between. Germline V CDR1 and CDR2: KGHSH, LQKENI. The CDR3 spans 14 residues. CDR3 protein: CASSPAGLNQPQHF. DNA for the CDR3: TGTGCCAGCTCACCCGCAGGGTTGAATCAGCCCCAGCATTTT. The whole variable domain, remainder taken from reference TRBV18 and TRBJ1-5, is NAGVMQNPRHLVRRRGQEARLRCSPMKGHSHVYWYRQLPEEGLKFMVYLQKENIIDESGMPKERFSAEFPKEGPSILRIQQVVRGDSAAYFCASSPAGLNQPQHFGDGTRLSIL.

The rearrangement links TRBV4-1 to TRBJ2-1, with D maybe TRBD2 (5 bases). CDR1 is MGHRA, CDR2 YSYEKL, per germline. The V and J ends lost 0 bases and 0 bases respectively, with 12 bases between them. The CDR3 consists of 17 residues. CDR3 amino acids: CASSQEHGGLSYNEQFF. CDR3 coding DNA: TGCGCCAGCAGCCAAGAACACGGAGGCCTCTCCTACAATGAGCAGTTCTTC.

The genes are TRBV25-1 and TRBJ1-2, with 7 nucleotides matching TRBD1. V lost 6 bases to trimming and J lost 2 bases; unmatched junction nucleotides: 3. The CDR3 spans 13 residues. Germline CDR1 is MGHDK and CDR2 is SYGVNS. The CDR3 DNA sequence: TGTGCCAGCAGCATGACAGGGAACTATGGCTACACCTTC. This sequence encodes CASSMTGNYGYTF.

The chain uses TRBV18 and TRBJ1-1; D possibly corresponds to TRBD1 (6 bases). CDR1 is KGHSH and CDR2 is LQKENI in the germline V gene. The ends were cut back, 3 bases at V and 8 bases at J, with 19 bases in the middle. This CDR3 is 15 amino acids long. The CDR3 reads CASSPNTEPGQEAFF. CDR3 sequence (DNA): TGTGCCAGCTCACCCAATACCGAACCGGGACAAGAAGCTTTCTTT.

This chain connects TRBV19 to TRBJ1-4, with 7 positions matching TRBD1. Germline V gene data show CDR1 as LNHDA and CDR2 as SQIVND (reference sequence). V shed 3 bases, J shed 4 bases, and the junction held 8 bases outside the gene matches. This CDR3 is 16 amino acids long. Here the CDR3 DNA reads TGTGCCAGTAGTATTGGGGGACAGCCTAATAATGAAAAACTGTTTTTT. This translates into CASSIGGQPNNEKLFF.